This TCR beta chain came from a study of blood T cell repertoires in COVID-19. Whole-study context: Some COVID-19 samples were acute and others convalescent; all came from the United States, Italy and Spain. T cells, B-cell-depleted T cells, or PBMCs supplied cDNA or gDNA.

In the original processing: Amplification of reference gene primers provided the estimated nucleated cell counts. Profiled with immunoSEQ multiplex PCR; TCRdb holds only in-frame clones, not every one. That table supplies the V and J calls and clone size; D and trimming were determined from the DNA. The sample has about 55,000 clones; 70% to 90% are singletons. The CDR3 has 14 amino acids. The V and J ends lost 2 bases and 4 bases respectively, with 12 bases between them. Germline V CDR1 and CDR2: SGHNT, YYREEE (reference sequence). This clone counts as medium-sized. This sequence joins TRBV5-4 and TRBJ1-2; no firm D call. The sequencing input was peripheral blood. The clonotype comes from a human donor in a cohort sampled during active COVID-19. CDR3 region: CASSFITESYGYTF. CDR3 sequence (DNA): TGTGCCAGCAGCTTCATTACAGAGAGCTATGGCTACACCTTC.